This T cell receptor (beta chain) came from a study of OX40 agonist ivuxolimab in advanced cancers. Context from the whole study: Ivuxolimab was a fully human IgG2 agonistic monoclonal antibody targeting the costimulatory receptor OX40 (CD134). In the dose-escalation cohort, approximately 83% of patients were male, and the mean age was 60 years with a range of roughly 20 to 85. Partial responses occurred in three dose-escalation patients, of whom one had hepatocellular carcinoma and two had cutaneous melanoma. The point of sequencing TCRbeta in the periphery was to test whether ivuxolimab changed TCR sequence diversity and drove clonal T-cell expansion. Among the roughly 50 dose-escalation patients, around 19 had hepatocellular carcinoma, 15 or so melanoma, 9 renal cell carcinoma and 9 head and neck cancer. Prior anti-PD-1, anti-PD-L1 or anti-CTLA-4 therapy was permitted, and 40% of dose-escalation patients had received checkpoint inhibitors. Intravenous ivuxolimab was administered to patients every 2 weeks at six dose levels: 0.01, 0.1, 0.3, 1.5, 3 and 10 mg/kg. The paper covers the monotherapy dose-escalation part of the phase I ivuxolimab trial, which included N ≈ 57 patients.

This clone appeared a single time. The antigen it binds to is not known. It has no much larger one-base neighbor in the sample; base qualities were not kept. There are 16 amino acids in the CDR3, from cysteine to phenylalanine inclusive. Kept here is only the CDR3 DNA, which spans 48 bases and is read in frame from base 1. Reading the germline V gene gives CDR1 LGHNA and CDR2 YSLEER. Germline trimming: 0 bases from V, 6 bases from J; junction bases outside gene matches: 7. Patients with a history of autoimmune disease or receiving systemic immunosuppression were excluded from the trial. Peripheral blood for TCR sequencing was drawn from every dose cohort at baseline, at cycle 4 day 1 and at cycle 7 day 1. Samples came from an open-label, multicenter, first-in-human phase I dose-escalation trial of ivuxolimab. Adults with locally advanced or metastatic head and neck squamous cell, hepatocellular, melanoma or renal cell carcinoma were enrolled in the trial. Before TCR sequencing, CD4+ T cells and CD8+ T cells from peripheral blood were sorted into separate populations.

Overall study outcomes, separate from this receptor: Antigen specificity was not determined for the clonally expanded peripheral T cells. On average, CD8+ T cells showed more expanded clones than CD4+ T cells after ivuxolimab. In the 0.1-3.0 mg/kg groups, partial responders had among the lowest normalized peripheral clonal expansion, particularly in CD8+ T cells. Clonal expansion of both CD4+ and CD8+ blood T cells was observed from baseline to week 6 at doses 0.1 to 3.0 mg/kg. Low levels of normalized T-cell clonal expansion were also seen in some patients who did not respond.

To sequence the TCRbeta CDR3 region, genomic DNA was isolated from the sorted cells. The immunoSEQ Assay was used for sequencing of TCRbeta CDR3 regions. Drawn from immuneACCESS, this table holds only the in-frame rearrangements with V and J called that TCRdb kept. Clones are partly lost; checked studies trace under half to an unresolved V gene and leave the rest unexplained. This sample has some 96,000 clones in its table, and about four fifths of those were observed once. Over 1.3% of the sample belongs to the ten largest clones. The chain uses TRBV4-3 and TRBJ1-2, and TRBD1 aligns with 10 junction nucleotides. Here the sequenced sample was CD4+ or CD8+ T cells sorted from blood, taken in a trial of the OX40 agonist ivuxolimab. The receptor's source is an adult with an advanced solid tumor such as melanoma, head and neck, liver or kidney cancer. CDR3 reads: CASSQDNWDRGDGYTF. The bases read TGCGCCAGCAGCCAAGATAATTGGGACAGGGGAGATGGCTACACCTTC.